Sequencing of this T cell receptor (beta chain) was carried out in a study of blood T cell repertoires in COVID-19. This CDR3 spans 16 amino acids. Germline V gene sequence: CDR1 LGHDT, CDR2 YNNKEL (reference sequence). Germline trimming cut 4 bases from V and 2 bases from J; bases unmatched to any gene: 9. Cohorts were determined from participant-reported clinical history. In the authors' methods: Counts of nucleated cells, estimated from reference gene primer amplification, were obtained. The repertoire was sequenced with immunoSEQ multiplex PCR; TCRdb's copy has only in-frame clones and lacks some. The DNA was the basis for D and trimming; V, J and clone size are from that table. Of 250,000 to 300,000 clones listed, about 88% were seen once; the top ten hold 4.1%.

The sample taken for sequencing was PBMCs or T cells enriched from blood (not recorded which). This receptor was obtained from a man aged 30-40 years with acute COVID-19. The V gene is TRBV3-1 (or the pseudogene TRBV3-2), the J gene TRBJ2-3; 7 bases are shared with TRBD1. CDR3 sequence: CASSPTGSPFTDTQYF. DNA of the CDR3: TGTGCCAGCAGCCCGACAGGGAGTCCTTTCACAGATACGCAGTATTTT.